The next 10 T cell receptor beta chains were all read from a single sample in a study of T cell responses to AZD1222 COVID-19 vaccine (dated by TCRdb to the early 2020s). The library was prepared using the immunoSEQ multiplex PCR assay. TCRdb holds this immuneACCESS table with in-frame rearrangements only. Some clones are missing; in checked studies, unresolved V genes explain under half, and the rest has no known cause. The sample table shows about 88,000 clones, and just over 90% are seen once. The ten largest clones represent roughly 4.9% of the sample. The sample's time point label, decoded: baseline before first vaccination. This specimen was peripheral blood, taken on day 0 of AZD1222 vaccination. All receptors derive from an adult in good health.

The chain links TRBV19 to TRBJ2-7; 11 bases align to TRBD1. V shed 6 bases and J 5 bases; nucleotides not matched to a gene: 12. This CDR3 spans 16 amino acids. CDR1 LNHDA and CDR2 SQIVND come from the germline V gene (reference sequence). DNA for the CDR3: TGTGCCAGTAGCGGTCGGACAGGGGGCGCATACCACGAGCAGTACTTC. Its translation: CASSGRTGGAYHEQYF.

The V gene is TRBV27, the J gene TRBJ1-1; 7 bases match TRBD1. After removal of 5 bases from V and 6 bases from J, the junction contained 9 bases not matched to a gene. Germline CDR1 reads MNHEY; CDR2 reads SMNVEV (reference sequence). CDR3 length equals 14 residues. This chain's CDR3 is CASSHEGAYAEAFF. CDR3 nucleotides: TGTGCCAGCAGTCACGAGGGGGCCTACGCTGAAGCTTTCTTT.

The chain is built from TRBV18 and TRBJ2-3; unclear D gene. Germline CDR1 is KGHSH and CDR2 is LQKENI. This CDR3 comprises 13 residues. V lost 5 bases and J lost 0, with 6 bases in between. The CDR3 DNA reads TGTGCCAGCTCAAGTTTCAGCACAGATACGCAGTATTTT. This gives the protein CASSSFSTDTQYF.

The V call is TRBV2, the J call TRBJ2-4; D gene ambiguous. The CDR3 loop spans 15 amino acids. The V gene lost 1 base and the J gene lost 1 base, with 8 bases spanning the gap. The germline V gene has CDR1 SNHLY and CDR2 FYNNEI. DNA of the CDR3: TGTGCCAGCAGTGAAGGTGTTACGGCCAAAAACATTCAGTACTTC. It codes for CASSEGVTAKNIQYF.

The J gene is TRBJ2-1, the V gene TRBV5-1; 10 nucleotides align to TRBD2. This CDR3 comprises 16 residues. Losses at the gene ends were 4 bases for V and 8 bases for J; bases not matched to a gene: 12. The V gene's germline CDR1 is SGHRS and CDR2 YFSETQ. CDR3 bases: TGCGCCAGCAGCCCAGGACTAGCGGTCCGAGGGGATGAGCAGTTCTTC. It translates to CASSPGLAVRGDEQFF. Variable domain in full (rest from reference TRBV5-1 and TRBJ2-1): KAGVTQTPRYLIKTRGQQVTLSCSPISGHRSVSWYQQTPGQGLQFLFEYFSETQRNKGNFPGRFSGRQFSNSRSEMNVSTLELGDSALYLCASSPGLAVRGDEQFFGPGTRLTVL.

CDR3 protein: CASRTKTGGVEAFF. In DNA form, the CDR3 reads TGTGCCAGCAGAACAAAGACAGGGGGCGTAGAAGCTTTCTTT. The chain has TRBV2 and TRBJ1-1; 10 nucleotides align to TRBD1. The ends lost 6 bases at V and 8 bases at J; junction bases unmatched: 9. CDR1 SNHLY and CDR2 FYNNEI come from the germline V gene. The CDR3 runs 14 residues.

CDR3: CASSLSDSTDTQYF. The CDR3, as DNA: TGTGCCAGCAGTCTTTCTGACAGCACAGATACGCAGTATTTT. The chain combines TRBV27 with TRBJ2-3; D remains ambiguous. V was pared by 5 bases and J by 0 bases, with 9 bases between. The CDR3 length is 14 residues. Germline CDR1 and CDR2: MNHEY and SMNVEV (reference sequence).

The rearrangement uses TRBV7-6 and TRBJ1-4, with D unresolved. CDR1 and CDR2 from the germline V gene are SGHVS and FNYEAQ. CDR3 length equals 15 residues. The ends were cut back, 3 bases at V and 0 bases at J, with 8 bases in the middle. The CDR3, as DNA: TGTGCCAGCAGCTTTAACACTGCAACTAATGAAAAACTGTTTTTT. It yields the protein CASSFNTATNEKLFF.

The J gene is TRBJ2-1, the V gene TRBV3-1 (or the pseudogene TRBV3-2), with 8 bases matching TRBD2. The V gene end was trimmed by 1 base and the J gene end by 9 bases; junction bases not matched to a gene: 11. CDR3 size: 16 residues. Germline lookup yields CDR1 LGHDT and CDR2 YNNKEL (reference sequence). In nucleotides, the CDR3 is TGTGCCAGCAGCCAAGTGGGGACTAGTTCCTTCGGTGAGCAGTTCTTC. It is translated as CASSQVGTSSFGEQFF.

Turning to this clone: This sample includes further DNA sequences coding for the same CDR3. The rearrangement links TRBV27 to TRBJ1-1; tentative D call: TRBD1 (5 bases). The germline V gene encodes CDR1 MNHEY and CDR2 SMNVEV (reference sequence). The germline V and J ends were trimmed by 5 bases and 1 base, with 11 bases remaining between them. The CDR3 has 14 residues. The CDR3 sequence is CASSPGGRNTEAFF. CDR3 nucleotide sequence: TGTGCCAGCAGTCCGGGGGGAAGGAACACTGAAGCTTTCTTT.